The clone carrying this T cell receptor beta chain showed up many times. No antigen is known for it. The data belong to a study of T cell repertoires in cytomegalovirus infection. Trimming took off 0 bases at V and 2 bases at J, with 5 bases between the two ends. Germline V gene data show CDR1 as SGHTA and CDR2 as FQGNSA. This CDR3 has 14 amino acids. Whole-study findings and limits: Clonotypes of TCR beta that were HLA-C-restricted and CMV-specific dominated the ex vivo response.

TCRdb redid the calling of the reads with MiXCR, one entry per CDR3 protein. The top ten clones hold approximately 16% of a sample with 200,000 to 300,000 distinct CDR3 sequences, over 8% of them seen once. The chain recombines TRBV7-2 with TRBJ1-5; D call uncertain. The clonotype originates from a human donor in good health (CMV status not recorded). Some clones in this sample may be carry-over from other donors' samples. The material sequenced was PBMCs. The CDR3 reads CASSLAPGNQPQHF. CDR3 DNA sequence: TGTGCCAGCAGCTTAGCGCCGGGCAATCAGCCCCAGCATTTT.